The 28 T cell receptor beta chains presented below share a single source sample, sequenced in a study of blood T cell repertoires in COVID-19. Using immunoSEQ multiplex PCR, the repertoire was profiled, and TCRdb retains in-frame clones only, with some absent. The sample contains 150,000 to 200,000 clones, around 80% of which appear only once. The material sequenced was peripheral blood. These receptors came from a man aged 60 to 69 with active or convalescent COVID-19.

This rearrangement joins TRBV6-2 or TRBV6-3 to TRBJ2-7, with D possibly TRBD1 on 5 matching bases. The V end was cut by 6 bases, the J end by 4 bases, with 19 bases between. CDR1 and CDR2 (germline): MNHEY, SVGEGT. The CDR3 length is 15 residues. The CDR3 DNA sequence: TGTGCCAGCAGCCGCGGACAAACCAGCCCGTACGAGCAGTACTTC. It codes for CASSRGQTSPYEQYF.

This clone was detected only once. V and J are TRBV19 and TRBJ1-2, with D maybe TRBD1 (5 bases). Trimming shortened V by 3 bases and J by 0 bases, and 17 bases separated the two germline ends. The germline gives CDR1 LNHDA, CDR2 SQIVND (reference sequence). This CDR3 has 17 amino acids. The CDR3 nucleotides read TGTGCCAGTAGTATCGGGTCTGAACCACAGGCTAACTATGGCTACACCTTC. Translation: CASSIGSEPQANYGYTF.

The V call is TRBV19, the J call TRBJ2-4; D may be TRBD1 (6 bases). V was trimmed by 0 bases and J by 1 base, leaving 16 bases between them. This CDR3 region has 18 residues. Per germline, CDR1 LNHDA and CDR2 SQIVND (reference sequence). The DNA of the CDR3 is TGTGCCAGTAGTATAGATGGGGGCGCTAGTCCGGCCAAAAACATTCAGTACTTC. This translates into CASSIDGGASPAKNIQYF.

The V gene is TRBV9, the J gene TRBJ1-4, with TRBD1 as a possible D gene (5 bases). The germline gives CDR1 SGDLS, CDR2 YYNGEE. V was pared by 7 bases and J by 6 bases, with 16 bases between. This CDR3 comprises 14 residues. The CDR3: CASSVKGIDEKLFF. The CDR3 region has the DNA TGTGCCAGCTCGGTAAAGGGGATCGATGAAAAACTGTTTTTT.

This clone was seen more than once but under ten times. CDR3 region: CASSLTGKNNSPLHF. CDR3 nucleotide sequence: TGTGCCAGCAGTTTGACAGGGAAAAATAATTCACCCCTCCACTTT. The rearrangement joins TRBV27 to TRBJ1-6; 7 bases agree with TRBD1. This CDR3 is built from 15 residues. Germline assignment: CDR1 MNHEY and CDR2 SMNVEV (reference sequence). V lost 3 bases and J lost 5; bases outside the gene matches: 4.

The rearrangement joins TRBV19 to TRBJ1-2; D remains unclear. With 6 bases removed from V and 4 bases from J, the gap between germline ends came to 18 bases. The CDR3 loop spans 15 amino acids. Per germline, CDR1 LNHDA and CDR2 SQIVND (reference sequence). The CDR3 nucleotides read TGTGCCAGTAGGCTGACTGCTACTTCTTTCTATGGCTACACCTTC. It specifies CASRLTATSFYGYTF.

The V call is TRBV3-1 (or the pseudogene TRBV3-2), the J call TRBJ2-5; 10 bases match TRBD1. Germline V CDR1 and CDR2: LGHDT, YNNKEL (reference sequence). Unmatched junction bases numbered 9, after V lost 4 bases and J lost 4 bases. This CDR3 is 16 amino acids long. The CDR3 loop is CASSPPPTGGAETQYF. The DNA for the CDR3 is TGTGCCAGCAGCCCGCCCCCGACAGGGGGCGCAGAGACCCAGTACTTC.

The chain couples TRBV29-1 to TRBJ2-3; D not resolved. CDR3 length: 12 residues. The germline CDR1 and CDR2 sequences are SQVTM and ANQGSEA. The CDR3 is CSTLTSTDTQYF. CDR3 nucleotides: TGCAGTACGCTCACTAGCACAGATACGCAGTATTTT.

The chain joins TRBV6-4 to TRBJ1-6; 7 positions match TRBD1. From germline, CDR1 is MRHNA and CDR2 SNTAGT. The length of the CDR3 is 15 residues. Losses at the gene ends were 3 bases for V and 9 bases for J; bases not matched to a gene: 8. The CDR3 spells CASSDSQGPTSPLHF. For the CDR3, the DNA is TGTGCCAGCAGTGATTCACAGGGGCCCACTTCACCCCTCCACTTT.

Details on this clone: A read error may produce the germline difference seen at one junction end. V is TRBV2 and J is TRBJ1-3; tentative D call: TRBD1 (6 bases). The germline V gene encodes CDR1 SNHLY and CDR2 FYNNEI. CDR3 length: 15 residues. DNA of the CDR3: TGTGCCGGCAGCACGGCGGACAGCTCTGGAAACACCATATATTTT. It yields the protein CAGSTADSSGNTIYF.

V is TRBV2 and J is TRBJ2-2; D is unclear. The CDR3 loop spans 12 amino acids. Trimming pared 6 bases from V and 3 bases from J, leaving 5 bases between. Germline V CDR1 and CDR2: SNHLY, FYNNEI. This CDR3 reads CASSQDTGELFF. In DNA, the CDR3 is TGTGCCAGCAGCCAGGACACCGGGGAGCTGTTTTTT.

This clone turned up a few times. The chain couples TRBV4-2 to TRBJ2-3; TRBD2 aligns across 12 bases. Germline V gene lookup returns CDR1 LGHNA and CDR2 YNFKEQ. Trimming removed 3 bases from V and 0 bases from J; junction bases left unmatched: 4. The CDR3 totals 17 residues. The CDR3 nucleotides read TGTGCCAGCAGCCAGGGGACTAGCGGGTTGAGCACAGATACGCAGTATTTT. This sequence encodes CASSQGTSGLSTDTQYF.

The chain is built from TRBV7-9 and TRBJ2-7; 9 nucleotides agree with TRBD1. This CDR3 has 15 residues. V shed 3 bases and J 3 bases; nucleotides not matched to a gene: 6. Germline values: CDR1 SEHNR, CDR2 FQNEAQ (reference sequence). The CDR3 loop reads CASSLVTGGFYEQYF. CDR3 in DNA: TGTGCCAGCAGCTTGGTGACAGGGGGTTTCTACGAGCAGTACTTC. The whole variable domain, filled in from reference TRBV7-9 and TRBJ2-7, reads DTGVSQNPRHKITKRGQNVTFRCDPISEHNRLYWYRQTLGQGPEFLTYFQNEAQLEKSRLLSDRFSAERPKGSFSTLEIQRTEQGDSAMYLCASSLVTGGFYEQYFGPGTRLTVT.

The J gene is TRBJ1-1, the V gene TRBV19; D unclear. CDR3 length equals 13 residues. V was shortened by 4 bases and J by 1 base, with 7 bases between the two germline ends. CDR1 and CDR2 from the germline V gene are LNHDA and SQIVND (reference sequence). CDR3 sequence reads: CASSTTGNTEAFF. In nucleotides, the CDR3 is TGTGCCAGTAGTACGACGGGGAACACTGAAGCTTTCTTT.

This CDR3 is CASSQGQGPTDTQYF. Written as DNA, the CDR3 is TGTGCCAGCAGCCAGGGGCAGGGGCCAACAGATACGCAGTATTTT. The genes are TRBV7-3 and TRBJ2-3; perhaps TRBD1 as D (6 bases). V was trimmed by 5 bases and J by 3 bases, leaving 15 bases between them. Germline-derived CDR1 and CDR2 are SGHTA and FQGTGA. This CDR3 comprises 15 residues.

The rearrangement uses TRBV5-1 and TRBJ2-1; weak D call: TRBD2 (6 bases). The CDR3 contains 15 residues. Germline CDR1 and CDR2: SGHRS and YFSETQ. The V end was cut by 6 bases, the J end by 1 base, with 14 bases between. The CDR3 reads CASMVEGSSYNEQFF. The CDR3 nucleotides read TGCGCCAGCATGGTGGAGGGCTCTTCCTACAATGAGCAGTTCTTC.

CDR3 bases: TGTGCCACCGGAAAGGGAGGGCCCAGCTCTGGGGCCAACGTCCTGACTTTC. As protein: CATGKGGPSSGANVLTF. The gene calls are TRBV24-1 and TRBJ2-6; TRBD2 aligns across 7 bases. Germline V gene lookup returns CDR1 KGHDR and CDR2 SFDVKD. V lost 9 bases and J lost 0; bases outside the gene matches: 10. CDR3 length equals 17 residues.

This clone was observed a handful of times. This rearrangement joins TRBV5-4 to TRBJ2-5, with 8 bases fitting TRBD1. After removal of 7 bases from V and 2 bases from J, the junction contained 10 bases not matched to a gene. Germline V CDR1 and CDR2: SGHNT, YYREEE (reference sequence). This CDR3 spans 15 amino acids. The CDR3 is CASSRDRGIQETQYF. The CDR3 nucleotides read TGTGCCAGCTCCCGAGACAGGGGCATTCAAGAGACCCAGTACTTC.

V gene TRBV19 combines with J gene TRBJ2-3; 10 bases are shared with TRBD1. Trimming at V came to 8 bases and at J to 0 bases, leaving 14 bases not matched to a gene. Germline V gives CDR1 LNHDA, CDR2 SQIVND (reference sequence). The CDR3 has 18 residues. The CDR3: CASALDRGAGASTDTQYF. As DNA, the CDR3 is TGTGCCAGTGCCCTGGACAGGGGGGCCGGTGCTAGCACAGATACGCAGTATTTT.

V is TRBV6-5 and J is TRBJ1-2; unclear D gene. The length of the CDR3 is 13 residues. From germline, CDR1 is MNHEY and CDR2 SVGAGI. Trimming took 5 bases from V and 7 from J, leaving 14 bases between them. This CDR3 reads CASSPGIGGGYTF. The CDR3 DNA sequence: TGTGCCAGCAGTCCCGGGATTGGCGGTGGCTACACCTTC.

This chain links TRBV24-1 with TRBJ2-1, with a possible D match to TRBD2 (5 bases). Germline CDR1 KGHDR, CDR2 SFDVKD. The CDR3 has 13 amino acids. With 2 bases removed from V and 10 bases from J, the gap between germline ends came to 11 bases. The CDR3 nucleotides read TGTGCCACCAGTGATTCGTACAGAGGGGAGCAGTTCTTC. It specifies CATSDSYRGEQFF.

As for this clone: At the DNA level, this CDR3 is encoded by other sequences in the same sample as well. The CDR3 reads CASSLGSGGTGELFF. The CDR3 DNA reads TGTGCCAGCAGCTTAGGGTCGGGTGGCACCGGGGAGCTGTTTTTT. The rearrangement links TRBV7-6 to TRBJ2-2; D is uncertain. V gave up 1 base and J gave up 4 bases, with 10 bases separating them. Germline V lookup: CDR1 SGHVS, CDR2 FNYEAQ. There are 15 residues in the CDR3.

The V call is TRBV19, the J call TRBJ2-7; D might be TRBD2 (5 bases). The germline V gene encodes CDR1 LNHDA and CDR2 SQIVND (reference sequence). V was pared by 5 bases and J by 2 bases, with 16 bases between. The CDR3 totals 15 residues. The CDR3 bases are TGTGCCAGTAGTCGCGGACCGGGAAAAACCTACGAGCAGTACTTC. It codes for CASSRGPGKTYEQYF.

Comments on this clone: Additional DNA sequences in this sample encode the identical CDR3. The rearrangement links TRBV15 to TRBJ2-7, with D possibly TRBD1 on 6 matching bases. Germline assignment: CDR1 LNHNV and CDR2 YYDKDF (reference sequence). This CDR3 has 13 amino acids. Deletions cut 0 bases from V and 4 bases from J, with 7 bases between. The CDR3 DNA reads as TGTGCCACCAGCAGAGACAGGGGATACGAGCAGTACTTC. Its translation: CATSRDRGYEQYF.

This chain uses TRBV2 with TRBJ2-1; 8 bases fit TRBD2. The V and J ends lost 0 bases and 6 bases, in that order; junction bases with no gene match: 4. Germline CDR1 and CDR2: SNHLY and FYNNEI. The CDR3 is 15 residues long. The DNA of the CDR3 is TGTGCCAGCAGTGAAGCGACTAGCGCCTTCAATGAGCAGTTCTTC. It encodes CASSEATSAFNEQFF. Full variable domain (rest looked up from reference TRBV2 and TRBJ2-1): EPEVTQTPSHQVTQMGQEVILRCVPISNHLYFYWYRQILGQKVEFLVSFYNNEISEKSEIFDDQFSVERPDGSNFTLKIRSTKLEDSAMYFCASSEATSAFNEQFFGPGTRLTVL.

This chain joins TRBV14 and TRBJ2-1; 7 bases are a match to TRBD2. This CDR3 has 18 amino acids. Germline assignment: CDR1 SGHDN and CDR2 FVKESK. V shed 4 bases, J shed 3 bases, and the junction held 15 bases outside the gene matches. The CDR3 region is CASSPTVRGGSYYNEQFF. DNA for the CDR3: TGTGCCAGCAGCCCAACCGTCCGTGGCGGGAGCTACTACAATGAGCAGTTCTTC. The variable domain in full, completed from reference TRBV14 and TRBJ2-1, reads EAGVTQFPSHSVIEKGQTVTLRCDPISGHDNLYWYRRVMGKEIKFLLHFVKESKQDESGMPNNRFLAERTGGTYSTLKVQPAELEDSGVYFCASSPTVRGGSYYNEQFFGPGTRLTVL.

The gene calls are TRBV6-2 or TRBV6-3 and TRBJ1-4; the D is unclear. CDR3 size: 15 residues. The germline V and J ends were trimmed by 2 bases and 3 bases, with 10 bases remaining between them. Per germline, CDR1 MNHEY and CDR2 SVGEGT. The CDR3 DNA sequence: TGTGCCAGCAGTTACGTGCGGGCGGCTAATGAAAAACTGTTTTTT. Its protein is CASSYVRAANEKLFF.

The rearrangement joins TRBV5-1 to TRBJ2-3; 8 bases map to TRBD2. This CDR3 contains 17 residues. Germline values: CDR1 SGHRS, CDR2 YFSETQ. V gave up 6 bases and J gave up 7 bases; unmatched junction bases: 19. CDR3 coding DNA: TGCGCCAGCAATTTCGGGGGGGGCTCACCGGTTACAAATACGCAGTATTTT. It specifies CASNFGGGSPVTNTQYF.